This T cell receptor beta chain was sequenced in a study of a mutant IDH1 vaccine in newly diagnosed glioma (dated by TCRdb to about 2021). In the study overall: Of the roughly 32 patients who were treated, approximately 60% were male and approximately 38% were female, and the mean age was around 40 years. For exploratory analyses, longitudinal TCRB deep sequencing was carried out in roughly 23 treated patients wherever samples were available. Peripheral blood was drawn at six visits: V03 (baseline), V05, V07, V10, V12 and V13. Before enrollment, most patients had been given radiochemotherapy with temozolomide as standard therapy, while the rest had received either radiotherapy alone or temozolomide alone. Study-wide conclusions, independent of this receptor: PBMC samples for TCRB deep sequencing were selected based on availability. It was noted by the authors that analyses of patient blood samples could not be reproduced owing to sample limitations. No apparent relationship was observed between pseudoprogression and alterations in the top peripheral T cell clonotypes detected by TCRB sequencing. Across multiple MHC alleles, vaccine-induced immune responses were seen in approximately 93% of patients.

This clone was seen just once. The antigen it recognizes is unknown. Base quality data are lacking; no much larger clone is found one base away. The germline V end is reduced by 0 bases and the J end by 6 bases; junction bases left unmatched: 8. CDR1 and CDR2, looked up from the germline V gene (reference sequence), are GTSNPN and SVGIG. Spanning cysteine to phenylalanine, the CDR3 consists of 15 amino acids. The sequence is cut down to CDR3 DNA, 45 bases in frame from base 1. What this sample's time point label stands for: baseline, week 1 (first vaccination visit). This sample's treatment or condition label indicates: pre-vaccination baseline after standard-of-care therapy. All donors had newly diagnosed IDH1-mutant astrocytomas of WHO grade 3 or 4 that showed loss of nuclear ATRX. The samples were drawn from NOA16, a multicentre, single-arm, open-label phase I trial in Germany that tested a mutant IDH1 peptide vaccine in humans for the first time. Visit V03 blood draws served as the baseline sample for immunogenicity testing. Genomic DNA for TCRB sequencing was extracted from EDTA blood using the DNeasy Blood and Tissue Kit.

The library was generated by the immunoSEQ multiplex PCR assay. Rearranged TCR beta chain sequences were amplified with the hsTCRB Kit following the manufacturer's protocol. Sequencing of TCRB libraries was carried out on an Illumina MiSeq. The paper's processing steps were these. The kit vendor's proprietary platform handled demultiplexing, trimming and gene mapping. The table was pulled from immuneACCESS by TCRdb, which kept in-frame rearrangements only. Such tables lose some clones; where checked, under half of the loss comes from unresolved V genes, and the rest has no known cause. That table supplies the V and J calls and clone size; D and trimming were determined from the DNA. Present in this sample are around 92,000 clones, around 90% of which were seen just once. The ten largest clones add up to 0.56% of the sample.

This TCR was recovered from a woman aged 50 to 60 with glioma. The V gene is TRBV30 and the J gene is TRBJ2-1, with 7 bases in between that match TRBD1. The sequencing used PBMCs, collected from a glioma patient treated with radiotherapy, temozolomide or both. The nucleotides are TGTGCCTGGAGTGTCAGGACAGGTGGGGGCAATGAGCAGTTCTTC. The resulting protein is CAWSVRTGGGNEQFF. The variable domain in full, with residues beyond the CDR3 obtained from the reference TRBV30 and TRBJ2-1 genes, is SQTIHQWPATLVQPVGSPLSLECTVEGTSNPNLYWYRQAAGRGLQLLFYSVGIGQISSEVPQNLSASRPQDRQFILSSKKLLLSDSGFYLCAWSVRTGGGNEQFFGPGTRLTVL.